Listed here are 7 T cell receptor beta chains from one sample, sequenced in a study of blood T cells in healthy people across ages. A sample-barcoded 5' primer and a J-beta primer mix were used in a second PCR of roughly 6 to 11 cycles. TCRdb redid the calling of the 5' RACE reads with MiXCR, one entry per CDR3 protein. The sample has about 1,500,000 distinct CDR3 sequences; approximately 40% are singletons. Sequencing used blood. The receptors originated from a woman under 30 in good health.

The table lists this clonotype with a few counts. The chain uses TRBV10-3 and TRBJ2-5, with a weak D call TRBD2 (6 bases). V was trimmed by 10 bases and J by 2 bases, leaving 14 bases between them. This CDR3 is built from 13 residues. Germline V gene lookup returns CDR1 ENHRY and CDR2 SYGVKD. The CDR3 spells CASGPSEQETQYF. DNA of the CDR3: TGTGCCAGCGGTCCTAGCGAGCAAGAGACCCAGTACTTC.

The chain employs TRBV2 and TRBJ1-2, with D tentatively TRBD1 (5 bases). This CDR3 spans 14 amino acids. Trimming pared 6 bases from V and 5 bases from J, leaving 16 bases between. CDR1 and CDR2 (germline): SNHLY, FYNNEI. The CDR3 protein is CASRKGTDRYGYTF. In nucleotides, the CDR3 is TGTGCCAGCAGGAAGGGGACCGACCGTTATGGCTACACCTTC.

In its sample, this clonotype was seen a few times. V and J are TRBV27 and TRBJ1-1, with 11 bases lining up with TRBD1. Unmatched junction bases numbered 2, after V lost 2 bases and J lost 9 bases. CDR3 size: 13 residues. Per the germline V gene, CDR1 is MNHEY and CDR2 is SMNVEV (reference sequence). CDR3 protein: CASSLRDRGKAFF. As DNA, the CDR3 is TGTGCCAGCAGTTTACGGGACAGGGGGAAAGCTTTCTTT.

A note on this clonotype: This may arise from a read error, as a much more abundant clone is one base away. The gene calls are TRBV10-3 and TRBJ2-7; D gene unclear. This CDR3 is 12 amino acids long. Germline loops: CDR1 ENHRY, CDR2 SYGVKD. The CDR3 sequence is CAVSKDSYEQYF. The CDR3, as DNA: TGTGCCGTCAGTAAGGATTCCTACGAGCAGTACTTC.

This clonotype was picked up a small number of times. The V call is TRBV4-1, the J call TRBJ2-1, with D maybe TRBD2 (5 bases). This CDR3 has 16 amino acids. Between the trimmed V and J ends, which lost 6 bases and 5 bases, there was a span of 20 bases. Germline V gene sequence: CDR1 MGHRA, CDR2 YSYEKL. The CDR3 nucleotides are TGCGCCAGCAGTCATAATCCCCCCGGAGGAGACAATGAGCAGTTCTTC. This gives the protein CASSHNPPGGDNEQFF.

The chain is built from TRBV9 and TRBJ2-2; possible D gene TRBD2, 5 bases. Between the trimmed V and J ends, which lost 0 bases and 6 bases, there was a span of 15 bases. This CDR3 comprises 16 residues. Germline lookup yields CDR1 SGDLS and CDR2 YYNGEE. The CDR3 bases are TGTGCCAGCAGCGTAGACGCTAGCTGGTGGCCCGGGGAGCTGTTTTTT. Amino acids: CASSVDASWWPGELFF.

The V gene is TRBV6-5, the J gene TRBJ2-1, with a weak D call TRBD2 (6 bases). Germline V CDR1 and CDR2: MNHEY, SVGAGI. Deletions cut 6 bases from V and 5 bases from J, with 17 bases between. CDR3 size: 15 residues. The CDR3 DNA follows: TGTGCCAGCAGCCTGGAGGGGAATCCCGACAATGAGCAGTTCTTC. The encoded protein is CASSLEGNPDNEQFF.